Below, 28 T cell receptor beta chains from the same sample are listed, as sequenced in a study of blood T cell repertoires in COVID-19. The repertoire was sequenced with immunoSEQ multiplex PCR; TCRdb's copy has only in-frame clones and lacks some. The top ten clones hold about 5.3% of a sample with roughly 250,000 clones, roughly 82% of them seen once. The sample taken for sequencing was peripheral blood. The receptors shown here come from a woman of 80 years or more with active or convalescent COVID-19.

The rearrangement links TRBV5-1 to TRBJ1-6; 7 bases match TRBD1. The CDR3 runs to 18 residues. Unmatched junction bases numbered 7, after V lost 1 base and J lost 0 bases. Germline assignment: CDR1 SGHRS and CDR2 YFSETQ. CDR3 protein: CASSLNVGGPSYNSPLHF. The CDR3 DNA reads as TGCGCCAGCAGCTTGAACGTAGGGGGCCCCTCCTATAATTCACCCCTCCACTTT.

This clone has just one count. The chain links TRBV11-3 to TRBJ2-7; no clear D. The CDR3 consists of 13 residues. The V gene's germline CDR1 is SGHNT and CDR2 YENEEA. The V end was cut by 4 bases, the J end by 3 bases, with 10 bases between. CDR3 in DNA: TGTGCCAGCAGCTCAGGCCCGGACTACGAGCAGTACTTC. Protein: CASSSGPDYEQYF.

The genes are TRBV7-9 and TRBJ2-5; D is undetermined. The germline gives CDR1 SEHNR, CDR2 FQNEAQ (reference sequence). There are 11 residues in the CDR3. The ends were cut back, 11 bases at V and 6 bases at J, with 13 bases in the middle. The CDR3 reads CAVRGEQTQYF. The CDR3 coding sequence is TGTGCCGTTCGCGGCGAACAGACCCAGTACTTC.

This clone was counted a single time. The CDR3 coding sequence is TGTGCCAGCAGCGGACAGGGGGCGCGCACAGATACGCAGTATTTT. Translation gives CASSGQGARTDTQYF. This chain links TRBV2 with TRBJ2-3, with 11 bases aligning to TRBD1. Germline V gives CDR1 SNHLY, CDR2 FYNNEI. With 6 bases clipped from V and 1 base from J, the junction kept 3 bases outside the gene matches. This CDR3 contains 15 residues.

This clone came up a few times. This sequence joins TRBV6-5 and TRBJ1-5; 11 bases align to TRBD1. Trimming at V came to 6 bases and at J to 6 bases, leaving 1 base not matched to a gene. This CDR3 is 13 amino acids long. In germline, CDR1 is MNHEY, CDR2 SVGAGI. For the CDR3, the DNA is TGTGCCAGCAGCGGGACAGGGGGTCAGCCCCAGCATTTT. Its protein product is CASSGTGGQPQHF.

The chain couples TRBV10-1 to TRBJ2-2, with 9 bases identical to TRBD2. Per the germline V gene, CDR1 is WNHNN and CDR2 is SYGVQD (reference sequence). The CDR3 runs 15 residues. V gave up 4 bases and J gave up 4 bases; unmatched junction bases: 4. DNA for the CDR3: TGCGCCAGCAGTGCTAGCGGGATACTCACCGGGGAGCTGTTTTTT. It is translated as CASSASGILTGELFF.

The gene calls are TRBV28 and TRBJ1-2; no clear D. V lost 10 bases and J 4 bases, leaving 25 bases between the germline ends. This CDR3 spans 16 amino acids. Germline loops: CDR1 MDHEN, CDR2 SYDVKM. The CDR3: CAILPPSPKISYGYTF. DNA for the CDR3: TGTGCCATTCTTCCGCCGTCCCCCAAAATTAGCTATGGCTACACCTTC.

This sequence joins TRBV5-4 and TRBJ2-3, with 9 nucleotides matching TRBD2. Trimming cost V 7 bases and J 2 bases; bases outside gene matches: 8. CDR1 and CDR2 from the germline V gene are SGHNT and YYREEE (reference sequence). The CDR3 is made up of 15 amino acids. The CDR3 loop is CASRPAGGPTDTQYF. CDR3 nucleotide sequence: TGTGCCAGCCGTCCGGCGGGAGGGCCCACAGATACGCAGTATTTT. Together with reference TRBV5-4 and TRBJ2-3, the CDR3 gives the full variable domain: ETGVTQSPTHLIKTRGQQVTLRCSSQSGHNTVSWYQQALGQGPQFIFQYYREEENGRGNFPPRFSGLQFPNYSSELNVNALELDDSALYLCASRPAGGPTDTQYFGPGTRLTVL.

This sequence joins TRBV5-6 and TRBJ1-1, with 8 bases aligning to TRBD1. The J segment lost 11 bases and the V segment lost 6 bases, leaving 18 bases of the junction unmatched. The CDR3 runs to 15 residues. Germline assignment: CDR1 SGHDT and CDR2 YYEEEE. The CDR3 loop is CASTYRVTTGGAAFF. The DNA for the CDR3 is TGTGCCAGCACCTACCGAGTAACTACAGGGGGAGCCGCTTTCTTT.

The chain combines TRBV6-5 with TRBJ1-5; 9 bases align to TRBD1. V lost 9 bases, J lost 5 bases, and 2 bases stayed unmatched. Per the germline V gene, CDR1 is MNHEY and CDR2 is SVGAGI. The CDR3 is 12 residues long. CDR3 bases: TGTGCCAGGGGACAGGGCTATCAGCCCCAGCATTTT. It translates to CARGQGYQPQHF.

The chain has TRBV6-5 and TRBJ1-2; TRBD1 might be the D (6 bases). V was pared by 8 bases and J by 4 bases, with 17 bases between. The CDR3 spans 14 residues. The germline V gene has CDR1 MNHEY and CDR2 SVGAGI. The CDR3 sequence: CASRTGTQFYGYTF. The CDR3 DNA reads TGTGCCAGCCGGACGGGGACACAATTCTATGGCTACACCTTC.

CDR3 DNA: TGTGCCAGCAGTGTTGGACAGGTTAGCACAGATACGCAGTATTTT. The encoded protein is CASSVGQVSTDTQYF. The J gene is TRBJ2-3, the V gene TRBV2, with 7 bases fitting TRBD1. CDR1 and CDR2 from the germline V gene are SNHLY and FYNNEI. Trimming at V came to 4 bases and at J to 0 bases, leaving 4 bases not matched to a gene. This CDR3 has 15 residues.

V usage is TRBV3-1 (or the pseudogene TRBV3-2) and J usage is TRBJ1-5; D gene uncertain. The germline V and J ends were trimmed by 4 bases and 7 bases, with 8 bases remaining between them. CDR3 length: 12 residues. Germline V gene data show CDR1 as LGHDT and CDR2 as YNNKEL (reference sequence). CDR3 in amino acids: CASSPLVQPQHF. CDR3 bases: TGTGCCAGCAGCCCCTTAGTCCAGCCCCAGCATTTT.

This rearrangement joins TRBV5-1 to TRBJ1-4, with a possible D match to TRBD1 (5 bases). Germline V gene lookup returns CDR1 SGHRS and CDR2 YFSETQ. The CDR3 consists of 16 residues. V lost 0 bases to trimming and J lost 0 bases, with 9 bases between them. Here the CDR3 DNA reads TGCGCCAGCAGCTTGGGACAGACTGCAACTAATGAAAAACTGTTTTTT. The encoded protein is CASSLGQTATNEKLFF.

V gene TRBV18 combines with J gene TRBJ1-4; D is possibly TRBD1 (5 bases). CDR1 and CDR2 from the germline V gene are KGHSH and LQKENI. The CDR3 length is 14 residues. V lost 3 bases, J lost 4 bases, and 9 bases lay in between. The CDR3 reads CASSPTALNEKLFF. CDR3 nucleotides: TGTGCCAGCTCACCGACAGCGCTTAATGAAAAACTGTTTTTT.

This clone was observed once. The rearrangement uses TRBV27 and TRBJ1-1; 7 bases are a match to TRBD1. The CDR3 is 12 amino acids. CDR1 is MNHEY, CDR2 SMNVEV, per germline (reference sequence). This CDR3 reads CEQGQPNTEAFF. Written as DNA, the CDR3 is TGTGAACAGGGGCAGCCGAACACTGAAGCTTTCTTT.

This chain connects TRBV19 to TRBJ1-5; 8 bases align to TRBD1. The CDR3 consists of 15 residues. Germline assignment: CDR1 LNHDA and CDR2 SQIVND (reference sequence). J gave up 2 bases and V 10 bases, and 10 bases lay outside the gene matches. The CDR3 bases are TGTGCCACGGGAGGACAGGGAGGAGGCAATCAGCCCCAGCATTTT. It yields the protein CATGGQGGGNQPQHF. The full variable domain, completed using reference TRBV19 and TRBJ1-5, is DGGITQSPKYLFRKEGQNVTLSCEQNLNHDAMYWYRQDPGQGLRLIYYSQIVNDFQKGDIAEGYSVSREKKESFPLTVTSAQKNPTAFYLCATGGQGGGNQPQHFGDGTRLSIL.

The CDR3: CAWSSGTGLVYEQYF. In DNA, the CDR3 is TGTGCCTGGAGTTCAGGGACAGGGCTGGTCTACGAGCAGTACTTC. The gene calls are TRBV30 and TRBJ2-7; 9 bases map to TRBD1. V gave up 2 bases and J gave up 3 bases; unmatched junction bases: 8. CDR3 size: 15 residues. The V gene's germline CDR1 is GTSNPN and CDR2 SVGIG (reference sequence).

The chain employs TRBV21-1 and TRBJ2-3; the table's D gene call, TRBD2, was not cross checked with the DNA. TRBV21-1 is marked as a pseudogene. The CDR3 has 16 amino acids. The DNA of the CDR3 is TGTGCCAGCAGCAACAGGAGCGGGAGGGCCAGAGATACGCAGTATTTT. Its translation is CASSNRSGRARDTQYF.

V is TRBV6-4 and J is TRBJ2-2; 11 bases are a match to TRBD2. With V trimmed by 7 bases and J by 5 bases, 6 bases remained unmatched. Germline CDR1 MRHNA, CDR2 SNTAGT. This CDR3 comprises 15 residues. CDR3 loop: CASTLVAGGTGELFF. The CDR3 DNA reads TGTGCCAGCACCCTCGTAGCGGGGGGGACCGGGGAGCTGTTTTTT.

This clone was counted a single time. Here the CDR3 DNA reads TGTGCCAGCAGCCAAGGGGGCAGGGTTGACACCGGGGAGCTGTTTTTT. Amino acid sequence: CASSQGGRVDTGELFF. This chain connects TRBV14 to TRBJ2-2; a possible D gene is TRBD1 (5 bases). The length of the CDR3 is 16 residues. Germline CDR1 reads SGHDN; CDR2 reads FVKESK. Trimming removed 1 base at V and 3 bases at J, with 12 bases between.

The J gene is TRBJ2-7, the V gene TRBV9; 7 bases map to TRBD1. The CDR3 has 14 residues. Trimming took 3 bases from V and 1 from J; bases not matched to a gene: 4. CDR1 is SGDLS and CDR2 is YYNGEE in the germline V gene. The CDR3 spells CASSAKQGSYEQYF. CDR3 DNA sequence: TGTGCCAGCAGCGCCAAACAGGGGTCCTACGAGCAGTACTTC.

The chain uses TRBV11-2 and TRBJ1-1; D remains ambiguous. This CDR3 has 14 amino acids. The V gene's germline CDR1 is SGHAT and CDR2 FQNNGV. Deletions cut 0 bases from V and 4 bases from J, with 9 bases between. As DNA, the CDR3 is TGTGCCAGCAGCTTAGATGCGGCGATCACTGAAGCTTTCTTT. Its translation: CASSLDAAITEAFF. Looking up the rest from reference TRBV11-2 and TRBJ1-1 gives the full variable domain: EAGVAQSPRYKIIEKRQSVAFWCNPISGHATLYWYQQILGQGPKLLIQFQNNGVVDDSQLPKDRFSAERLKGVDSTLKIQPAKLEDSAVYLCASSLDAAITEAFFGQGTRLTVV.

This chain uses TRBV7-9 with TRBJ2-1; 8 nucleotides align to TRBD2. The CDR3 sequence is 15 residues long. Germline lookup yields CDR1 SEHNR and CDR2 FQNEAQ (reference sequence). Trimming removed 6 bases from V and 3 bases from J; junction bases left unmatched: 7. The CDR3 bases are TGTGCCAGCAGGATCGCGGGGGGAAACTACAATGAGCAGTTCTTC. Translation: CASRIAGGNYNEQFF.

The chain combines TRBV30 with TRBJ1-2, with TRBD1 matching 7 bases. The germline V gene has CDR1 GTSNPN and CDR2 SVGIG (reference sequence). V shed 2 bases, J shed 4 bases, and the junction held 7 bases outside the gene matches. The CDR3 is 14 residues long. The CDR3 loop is CAWSKTGLGYGYTF. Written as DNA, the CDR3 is TGTGCCTGGAGTAAGACAGGGCTCGGCTATGGCTACACCTTC.

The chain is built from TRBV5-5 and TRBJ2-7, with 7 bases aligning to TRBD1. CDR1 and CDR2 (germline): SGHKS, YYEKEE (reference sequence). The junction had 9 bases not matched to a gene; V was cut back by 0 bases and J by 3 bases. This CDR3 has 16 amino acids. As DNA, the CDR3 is TGTGCCAGCAGCTTGGCCGGGACAGCCCCCGTCTACGAGCAGTACTTC. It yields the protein CASSLAGTAPVYEQYF.

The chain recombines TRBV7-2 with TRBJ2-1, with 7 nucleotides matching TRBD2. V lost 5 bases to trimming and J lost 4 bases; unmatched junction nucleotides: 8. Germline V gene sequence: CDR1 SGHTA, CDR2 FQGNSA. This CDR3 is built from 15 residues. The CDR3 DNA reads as TGTGCCAGCAGCGCCAGATGGGGGGGATACAATGAGCAGTTCTTC. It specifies CASSARWGGYNEQFF.

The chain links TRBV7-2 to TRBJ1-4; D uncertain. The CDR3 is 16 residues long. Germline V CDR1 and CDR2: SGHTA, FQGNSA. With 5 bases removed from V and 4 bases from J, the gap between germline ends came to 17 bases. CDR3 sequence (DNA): TGTGCCAGCAGCCGCTACCCACCCGGGATTAATGAAAAACTGTTTTTT. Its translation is CASSRYPPGINEKLFF.